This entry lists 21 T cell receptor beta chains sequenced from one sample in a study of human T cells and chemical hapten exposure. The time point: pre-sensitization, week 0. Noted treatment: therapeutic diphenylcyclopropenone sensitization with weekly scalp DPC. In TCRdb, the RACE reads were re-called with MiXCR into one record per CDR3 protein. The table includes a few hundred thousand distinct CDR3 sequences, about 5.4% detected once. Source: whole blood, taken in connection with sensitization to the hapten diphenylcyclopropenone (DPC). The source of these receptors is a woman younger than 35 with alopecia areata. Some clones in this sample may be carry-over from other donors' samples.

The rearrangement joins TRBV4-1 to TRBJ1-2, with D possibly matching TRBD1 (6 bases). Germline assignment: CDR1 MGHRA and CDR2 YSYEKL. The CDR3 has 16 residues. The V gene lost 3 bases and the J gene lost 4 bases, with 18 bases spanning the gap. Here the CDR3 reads CASSQGPLQGTYGYTF. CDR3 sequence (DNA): TGCGCCAGCAGCCAGGGACCTTTACAGGGAACCTATGGCTACACCTTC.

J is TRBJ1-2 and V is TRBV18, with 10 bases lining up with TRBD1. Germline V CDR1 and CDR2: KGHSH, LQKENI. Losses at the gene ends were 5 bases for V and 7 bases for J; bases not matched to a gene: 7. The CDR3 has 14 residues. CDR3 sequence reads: CASSGGQGISGYTF. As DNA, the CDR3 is TGTGCCAGCTCAGGGGGACAGGGGATTTCTGGCTACACCTTC.

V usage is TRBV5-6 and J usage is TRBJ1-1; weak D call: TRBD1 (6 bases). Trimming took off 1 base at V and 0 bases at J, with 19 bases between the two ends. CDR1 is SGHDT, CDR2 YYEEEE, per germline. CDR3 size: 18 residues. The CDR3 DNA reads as TGTGCCAGCAGCTTGTTCGACAGGCCCCCACCGTTGAACACTGAAGCTTTCTTT. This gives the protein CASSLFDRPPPLNTEAFF. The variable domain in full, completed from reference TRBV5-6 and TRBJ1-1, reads DAGVTQSPTHLIKTRGQQVTLRCSPKSGHDTVSWYQQALGQGPQFIFQYYEEEERQRGNFPDRFSGHQFPNYSSELNVNALLLGDSALYLCASSLFDRPPPLNTEAFFGQGTRLTVV.

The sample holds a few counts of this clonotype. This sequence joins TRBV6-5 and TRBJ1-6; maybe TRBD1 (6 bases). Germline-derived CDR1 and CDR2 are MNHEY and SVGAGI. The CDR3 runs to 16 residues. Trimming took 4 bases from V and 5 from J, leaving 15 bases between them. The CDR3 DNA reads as TGTGCCAGCAGTTCCGTCCCCACAGGGAATAATTCACCCCTCCACTTT. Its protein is CASSSVPTGNNSPLHF.

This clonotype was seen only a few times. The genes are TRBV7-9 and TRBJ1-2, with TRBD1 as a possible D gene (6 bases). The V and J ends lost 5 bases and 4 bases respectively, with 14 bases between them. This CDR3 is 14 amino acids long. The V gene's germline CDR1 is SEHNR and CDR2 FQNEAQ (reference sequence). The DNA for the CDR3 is TGTGCCAGCAGCCGGGACACCCGATTCTATGGCTACACCTTC. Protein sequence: CASSRDTRFYGYTF.

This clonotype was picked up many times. CDR3 in DNA: TGTGCCAGAAGCTTGGAACGGGAGCCAGATACGCAGTATTTT. It yields the protein CARSLEREPDTQYF. This chain uses TRBV5-3 with TRBJ2-3; weak D call: TRBD2 (6 bases). TRBV5-3 is an ORF, with its function uncertain. Trimming removed 0 bases from V and 4 bases from J, with 9 bases in between. The CDR3 has 14 amino acids.

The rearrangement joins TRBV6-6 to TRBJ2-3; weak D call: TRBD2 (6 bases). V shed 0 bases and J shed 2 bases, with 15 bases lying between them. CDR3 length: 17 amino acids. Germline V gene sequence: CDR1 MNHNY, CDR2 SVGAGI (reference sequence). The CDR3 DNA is TGTGCCAGCAGTTACTCTAGGGACTCCTCCGTCACAGATACGCAGTATTTT. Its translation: CASSYSRDSSVTDTQYF.

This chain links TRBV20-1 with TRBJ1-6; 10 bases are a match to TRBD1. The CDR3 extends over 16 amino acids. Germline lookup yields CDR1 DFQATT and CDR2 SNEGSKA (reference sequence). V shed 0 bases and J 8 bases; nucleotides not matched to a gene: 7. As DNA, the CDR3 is TGCAGTGCTAGAGATGTGACAGGGGGCGTCGATTCACCCCTCCACTTT. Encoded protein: CSARDVTGGVDSPLHF.

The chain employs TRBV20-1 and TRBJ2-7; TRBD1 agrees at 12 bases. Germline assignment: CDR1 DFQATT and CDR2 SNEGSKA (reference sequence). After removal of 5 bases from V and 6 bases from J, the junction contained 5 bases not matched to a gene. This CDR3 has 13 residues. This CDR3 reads CSAGGQGAGEQYF. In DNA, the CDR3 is TGCAGTGCTGGGGGACAGGGGGCCGGCGAGCAGTACTTC.

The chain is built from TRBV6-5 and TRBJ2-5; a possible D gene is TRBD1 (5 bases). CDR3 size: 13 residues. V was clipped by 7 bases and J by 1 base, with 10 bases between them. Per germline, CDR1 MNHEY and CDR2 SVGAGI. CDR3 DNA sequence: TGTGCCAGCAAACGGACACCCCAAGAGACCCAGTACTTC. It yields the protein CASKRTPQETQYF.

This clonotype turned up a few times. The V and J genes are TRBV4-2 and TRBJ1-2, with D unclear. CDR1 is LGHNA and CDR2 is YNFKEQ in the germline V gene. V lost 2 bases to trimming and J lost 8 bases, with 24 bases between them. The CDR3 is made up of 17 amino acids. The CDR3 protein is CASSQQSPTLMFWGYTF. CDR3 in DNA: TGTGCCAGCAGCCAACAATCCCCTACCCTTATGTTCTGGGGCTACACCTTC.

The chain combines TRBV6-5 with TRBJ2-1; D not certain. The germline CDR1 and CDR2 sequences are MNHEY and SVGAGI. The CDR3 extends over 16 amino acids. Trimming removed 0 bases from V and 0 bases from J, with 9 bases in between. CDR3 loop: CASSYSPHLSYNEQFF. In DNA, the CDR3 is TGTGCCAGCAGTTACTCCCCTCATCTCTCCTACAATGAGCAGTTCTTC.

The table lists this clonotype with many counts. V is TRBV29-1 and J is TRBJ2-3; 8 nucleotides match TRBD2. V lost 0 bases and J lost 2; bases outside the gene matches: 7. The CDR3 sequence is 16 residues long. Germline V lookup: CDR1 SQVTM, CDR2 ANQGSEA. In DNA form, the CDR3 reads TGCAGCGTTGAAGATCGAAGCGGGGGAATCACAGATACGCAGTATTTT. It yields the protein CSVEDRSGGITDTQYF.

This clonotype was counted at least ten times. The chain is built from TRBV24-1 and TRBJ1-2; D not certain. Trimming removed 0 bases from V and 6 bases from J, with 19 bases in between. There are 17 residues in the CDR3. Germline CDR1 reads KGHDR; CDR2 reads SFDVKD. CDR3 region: CATSDLDGENGINGYTF. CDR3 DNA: TGTGCCACCAGTGATTTGGACGGAGAAAACGGGATTAATGGCTACACCTTC.

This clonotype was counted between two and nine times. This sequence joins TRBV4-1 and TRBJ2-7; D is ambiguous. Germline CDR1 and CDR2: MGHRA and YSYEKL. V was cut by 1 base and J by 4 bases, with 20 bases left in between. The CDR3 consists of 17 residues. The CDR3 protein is CASSQGAPGLLRYEQYF. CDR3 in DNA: TGCGCCAGCAGCCAAGGAGCACCGGGTTTATTGAGGTACGAGCAGTACTTC.

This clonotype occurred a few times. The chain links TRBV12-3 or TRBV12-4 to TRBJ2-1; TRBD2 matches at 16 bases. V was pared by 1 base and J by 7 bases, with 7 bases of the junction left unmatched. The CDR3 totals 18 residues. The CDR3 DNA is TGTGCCAGCAGTTTAGGATTGACGGGACTAGCGGGGGGGAATGAGCAGTTCTTC. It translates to CASSLGLTGLAGGNEQFF.

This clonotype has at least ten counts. The chain's CDR3 is CASTGTVNSPLHF. The CDR3 DNA reads as TGTGCCAGCACCGGGACAGTGAATTCACCCCTCCACTTT. V gene TRBV28 combines with J gene TRBJ1-6; 7 bases match TRBD1. V was clipped by 7 bases and J by 7 bases; unmatched bases: 4. The CDR3 runs 13 residues. Germline V gene data show CDR1 as MDHEN and CDR2 as SYDVKM.

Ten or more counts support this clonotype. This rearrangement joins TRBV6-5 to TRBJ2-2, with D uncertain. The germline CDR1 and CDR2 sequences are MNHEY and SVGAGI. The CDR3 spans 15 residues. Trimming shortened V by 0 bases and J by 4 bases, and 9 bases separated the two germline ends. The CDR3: CASSYSNQVTGELFF. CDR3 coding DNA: TGTGCCAGCAGTTACTCGAATCAGGTCACCGGGGAGCTGTTTTTT.

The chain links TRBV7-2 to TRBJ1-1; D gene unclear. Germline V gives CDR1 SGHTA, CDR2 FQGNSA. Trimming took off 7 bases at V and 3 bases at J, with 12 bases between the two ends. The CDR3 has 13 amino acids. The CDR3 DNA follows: TGTGCCAGCATTCCATATACGCACACTGAAGCTTTCTTT. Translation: CASIPYTHTEAFF.

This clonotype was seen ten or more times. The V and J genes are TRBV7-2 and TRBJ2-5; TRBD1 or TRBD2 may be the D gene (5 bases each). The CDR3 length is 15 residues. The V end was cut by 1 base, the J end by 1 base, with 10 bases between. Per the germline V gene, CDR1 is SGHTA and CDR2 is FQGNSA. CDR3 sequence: CASSLESGPQETQYF. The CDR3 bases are TGTGCCAGCAGCTTAGAGTCGGGGCCCCAAGAGACCCAGTACTTC.

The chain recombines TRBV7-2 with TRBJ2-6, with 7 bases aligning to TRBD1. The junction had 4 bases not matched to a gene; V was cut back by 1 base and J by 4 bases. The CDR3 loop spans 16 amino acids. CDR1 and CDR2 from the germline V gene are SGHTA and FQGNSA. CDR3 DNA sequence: TGTGCCAGCAGCTTAGGAGGGGGCGCCGGGGCCAACGTCCTGACTTTC. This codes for CASSLGGGAGANVLTF.